The T cell receptor (beta chain) described here comes from a study of blood T cell repertoires in COVID-19. Study details: COVID-19 samples from acute and convalescent phases originated in the United States, Italy and Spain. In each case, the material was cDNA or gDNA derived from T cells, B-cell-depleted T cells, or PBMCs.

The table came from immunoSEQ multiplex PCR; TCRdb's copy has only in-frame clones and leaves some out. The profile shows more than 250,000 clones, roughly nine tenths of them singletons. The CDR3 has 15 amino acids. The V gene end was trimmed by 4 bases and the J gene end by 6 bases; junction bases not matched to a gene: 6. The V gene's germline CDR1 is MRHNA and CDR2 SNTAGT. This clone was picked up a small number of times. This receptor was identified in a man in his late teens or twenties who had recovered from COVID-19. Sample: peripheral blood. J is TRBJ2-3 and V is TRBV6-4; 11 bases fit TRBD2. The CDR3 protein is CASSAAASGRDTQYF. The DNA of the CDR3 is TGTGCCAGCAGTGCGGCGGCTAGCGGGAGGGATACGCAGTATTTT.